A selection of T cell receptor beta chains follows, all from one sample in a study of graft-versus-host responses after intestinal transplantation. Their cognate antigens are unknown. Repertoires were generated with immunoSEQ multiplex PCR, while TCRdb's copy carries only in-frame clones and drops some. The data hold around 97,000 clones, with 91% observed a single time. This material consisted of unstimulated CD4+ T cells sorted from spleen or lymph node cells, taken before transplant. The receptors stem from a human donor who was the organ donor for an intestinal transplant. Each CDR3 is given with its conserved first and last residue. Fields, in order: V gene, J gene, CDR3 protein.

>TRBV5-1|TRBJ2-3
CASSLDFQGSPTDTQYF
>TRBV7-2|TRBJ1-4
CASSTGGTGEKLFF
>TRBV7-6|NA
CASSLAASTYEQYF
>TRBV4-3|TRBJ2-5
CASSQDIGGIEETQYF
>TRBV5-1|TRBJ2-3
CASSPGTSEAQYF
>TRBV11-2|TRBJ2-7
CASSNKGGAVEQYF
>TRBV19|TRBJ2-1
CASSMAGHNEQFF
>TRBV4-3|TRBJ2-7
CASSQESGQLYEQYF
>TRBV18|TRBJ2-7
CASSPRLAGGPSYEQYF
>TRBV6-1|TRBJ2-7
CASSEALWGLTSYEQYF
>TRBV4-3|TRBJ2-7
CASSQAAGVLNEQYF
>TRBV28|TRBJ1-2
CASRPLDRVNYGYTF
>TRBV19|TRBJ2-7
CASSIGPGKGEQYF
>TRBV6-6|TRBJ2-3
CASSYPKGLGTDTQYF
>TRBV5-1|TRBJ2-1
CASGTSNNEQFF
>TRBV27|TRBJ2-1
CASSLRDRVYNEQFF
>TRBV18|TRBJ1-2
CASSPPTANNGYTF
>TRBV12-5|TRBJ1-1
CASGPGTGVTFF
>TRBV28|TRBJ1-6
CASSFGGQGSSPLHF
>TRBV7-2|TRBJ1-3
CASSPLSGNTIYF
>TRBV22-1|TRBJ2-6
CPGSRGRKRTSRANVLTF
>TRBV4-3|TRBJ1-1
CASSQAGLNTEAFF
>TRBV15|TRBJ1-4
CATFSAGREGEKLFF
>TRBV27|TRBJ1-6
CASSSGQGGSPLHF
>TRBV27|NA
CASSLGTPRGEQYF
>TRBV5-1|TRBJ2-5
CASSLALGGGASETQYF
>TRBV14|TRBJ1-2
CASSQDHWGNRDGYTF
>TRBV5-1|TRBJ1-4
CASTPGAIGVFF
>TRBV5-6|TRBJ1-3
CASTRQGAGNTIYF
>TRBV5-8|TRBJ1-5
CASSLYGGSSNQPQHF
>TRBV19|TRBJ1-1
CASSRPGGMNTEAFF
>TRBV7-3|TRBJ1-2
CASSLGADSNYGYTF
>TRBV18|TRBJ1-6
CASSPLTEGNSPLHF
>TRBV5-8|TRBJ1-6
CASREASLSPIHPLHF
>TRBV6-1|TRBJ2-7
CASSELGRGSEYF
>TRBV19|TRBJ1-3
CASSPDRVPGNTIYF
>TRBV7-9|TRBJ1-5
CASASFRQSNQPQHF
>TRBV29-1|TRBJ1-2
CSVERLGGRGDISYTF
>TRBV9|TRBJ2-5
CASSVKGEWGRETQYF
>TRBV7-2|TRBJ1-5
CASSYGSLQNQPQHF
>TRBV7-3|TRBJ1-6
CASSTEGPSSPLHF
>TRBV2|TRBJ2-5
CASSIGGAGTQYF
>TRBV7-9|TRBJ2-1
CASSSRLAGKNEQFF
>TRBV2|TRBJ2-2
CASSPGLLRELFF
>TRBV28|TRBJ2-7
CASSLSGQGSYEQYF
>TRBV11-2|TRBJ1-1
CASSMDRMNTEAFF
>TRBV2|TRBJ1-1
CASSEVLGRTEAFF
>TRBV7-9|TRBJ1-6
CASSTQTSTAHF
>TRBV5-1|TRBJ2-1
CASSLRGELYNEQFF
>TRBV4-1|TRBJ2-1
CASSQDRPGGPNEQFF
>TRBV11-2|TRBJ1-1
CASSTVLGNTEAFF
>TRBV4-3|TRBJ2-7
CASSHRQGIAYEQYF